A single sample is the source of the 15 T cell receptor beta chains below, sequenced in a study of shared clonotypes between healthy human individuals. Libraries were prepared by immunoSEQ multiplex PCR; TCRdb keeps only in-frame clonotypes and omits some of them. Counted here are 1.4 million or so clones, around 98.5% occurring once; the ten biggest clones make up 0.3% to 0.45%. Input material: naive CD4+ T cells sorted from blood. Subset noted: CD45RA+ positively selected. Receptors originate from a man aged 30 to 45 in good health.

This sequence joins TRBV5-4 and TRBJ2-1, with 9 bases lining up with TRBD1. The length of the CDR3 is 16 residues. Germline CDR1 reads SGHNT; CDR2 reads YYREEE (reference sequence). The junction had 7 bases not matched to a gene; V was cut back by 3 bases and J by 3 bases. CDR3 sequence reads: CASSSRDRAGYNEQFF. The CDR3, as DNA: TGTGCCAGCAGCTCCAGGGACAGGGCGGGCTACAATGAGCAGTTCTTC.

This chain uses TRBV27 with TRBJ1-1, with unresolved D. The V gene's germline CDR1 is MNHEY and CDR2 SMNVEV (reference sequence). The CDR3 runs 13 residues. Trimming cost V 4 bases and J 4 bases, with 10 bases left between them. For the CDR3, the DNA is TGTGCCAGCAGTTCTCCTCTAGGCACTGAAGCTTTCTTT. This gives the protein CASSSPLGTEAFF.

The CDR3 loop reads CASSLGGSASETQYF. The CDR3 DNA reads as TGTGCCAGCAGCTTGGGAGGTAGCGCTTCAGAGACCCAGTACTTC. The chain has TRBV5-4 and TRBJ2-5; a possible D gene is TRBD2 (5 bases). Germline V gene data show CDR1 as SGHNT and CDR2 as YYREEE (reference sequence). The CDR3 loop spans 15 amino acids. Trimming left V 0 bases short and J 4 bases short, with 13 bases between.

The V gene is TRBV7-2, the J gene TRBJ2-7, with D hard to call. Trimming took off 5 bases at V and 9 bases at J, with 8 bases between the two ends. CDR3 length: 10 amino acids. Germline values: CDR1 SGHTA, CDR2 FQGNSA. CDR3 in amino acids: CASSPLAQYF. DNA for the CDR3: TGTGCCAGCAGCCCATTGGCGCAGTACTTC. Together with reference TRBV7-2 and TRBJ2-7, the CDR3 gives the full variable domain: GAGVSQSPSNKVTEKGKDVELRCDPISGHTALYWYRQSLGQGLEFLIYFQGNSAPDKSGLPSDRFSAERTGGSVSTLTIQRTQQEDSAVYLCASSPLAQYFGPGTRLTVT.

The genes are TRBV7-2 and TRBJ2-1, with 10 bases identical to TRBD2. The V and J ends lost 2 bases and 9 bases, in that order; junction bases with no gene match: 4. There are 14 residues in the CDR3. The germline gives CDR1 SGHTA, CDR2 FQGNSA. Here the CDR3 reads CASSLLAGASEQFF. The CDR3 nucleotides are TGTGCCAGCAGCTTACTAGCGGGAGCGAGTGAGCAGTTCTTC.

V usage is TRBV19 and J usage is TRBJ1-2, with TRBD1 identical over 10 bases. Germline values: CDR1 LNHDA, CDR2 SQIVND (reference sequence). This CDR3 has 13 amino acids. V gave up 4 bases and J gave up 10 bases; unmatched junction bases: 6. CDR3 bases: TGTGCCAGTAGTACCCGACAGGGGGCGGACTACACCTTC. Its protein product is CASSTRQGADYTF.

This clone appeared a single time. This chain uses TRBV15 with TRBJ1-1, with a tentative D call TRBD1 (6 bases). The V end lost 1 base, the J end lost 0 bases, and 12 bases lay between the germline ends. This CDR3 contains 16 residues. Germline V lookup: CDR1 LNHNV, CDR2 YYDKDF (reference sequence). The CDR3 loop is CATSRAPGDLNTEAFF. In DNA form, the CDR3 reads TGTGCCACCAGCAGAGCGCCAGGGGATTTGAACACTGAAGCTTTCTTT.

The CDR3 DNA reads TGTGCCAGCAGTTTGGTCACCCTGGTATACAATGAGCAGTTCTTC. As protein: CASSLVTLVYNEQFF. This rearrangement joins TRBV28 to TRBJ2-1; D gene uncertain. V was clipped by 3 bases and J by 4 bases, with 13 bases between them. In germline, CDR1 is MDHEN, CDR2 SYDVKM. There are 15 residues in the CDR3. The full variable domain, its missing parts supplied by reference TRBV28 and TRBJ2-1, is DVKVTQSSRYLVKRTGEKVFLECVQDMDHENMFWYRQDPGLGLRLIYFSYDVKMKEKGDIPEGYSVSREKKERFSLILESASTNQTSMYLCASSLVTLVYNEQFFGPGTRLTVL.

The DNA of the CDR3 is TGTGCCAGCAGCTTAAACCCAGGTTACACTGAAGCTTTCTTT. Translated, it gives CASSLNPGYTEAFF. The J gene is TRBJ1-1, the V gene TRBV7-3, with no clear D. The CDR3 spans 14 residues. Germline CDR1 and CDR2: SGHTA and FQGTGA. Trimming removed 1 base at V and 3 bases at J, with 9 bases between.

The V and J genes are TRBV7-2 and TRBJ2-2, with unresolved D. Germline CDR1 is SGHTA and CDR2 is FQGNSA. Trimming removed 5 bases from V and 11 bases from J, with 12 bases in between. This CDR3 has 12 residues. The CDR3 here is CASSPFTRELFF. CDR3 DNA sequence: TGTGCCAGCAGCCCCTTTACCCGAGAGCTGTTTTTT.

This clone occurred once. This rearrangement joins TRBV30 to TRBJ2-7; 11 bases fit TRBD2. The CDR3 spans 13 residues. Germline values: CDR1 GTSNPN, CDR2 SVGIG (reference sequence). The V segment lost 4 bases and the J segment 7 bases; nucleotides outside the gene matches: 6. The CDR3 region has the DNA TGTGCCTGGACTACTAGCGGGAGTGGGGAGCAGTACTTC. Protein product: CAWTTSGSGEQYF.

The chain combines TRBV5-1 with TRBJ2-3; 8 bases fit TRBD1. The length of the CDR3 is 14 residues. The ends lost 4 bases at V and 2 bases at J; junction bases unmatched: 3. Germline V gives CDR1 SGHRS, CDR2 YFSETQ. The CDR3 sequence is CASSRGQDTDTQYF. The DNA for the CDR3 is TGCGCCAGCAGCAGGGGACAGGACACAGATACGCAGTATTTT.

This chain joins TRBV28 and TRBJ2-7; D might be TRBD1 (6 bases). The CDR3 length is 15 residues. The V end was cut by 9 bases, the J end by 2 bases, with 20 bases between. Per the germline V gene, CDR1 is MDHEN and CDR2 is SYDVKM. The CDR3 region has the DNA TGTGCCAGTATACCCGGGGCAGGGGACACCTACGAGCAGTACTTC. It codes for CASIPGAGDTYEQYF.

CDR3: CASSVEDTLGNTIYF. CDR3 sequence (DNA): TGTGCCAGCAGCGTAGAAGATACCCTCGGAAACACCATATATTTT. The gene calls are TRBV9 and TRBJ1-3; D gene uncertain. Trimming stripped 0 bases from V and 4 bases from J, with 11 bases between. CDR3 length: 15 residues. Germline-derived CDR1 and CDR2 are SGDLS and YYNGEE.

About this clone: This sample also contains other DNA sequences that code for the same CDR3. The chain has TRBV10-2 and TRBJ2-3; possibly TRBD2 for D (6 bases). Germline values: CDR1 WSHSY, CDR2 SAAADI. Trimming took off 0 bases at V and 0 bases at J, with 10 bases between the two ends. This CDR3 contains 16 residues. CDR3 DNA sequence: TGCGCCAGCAGTGAGTCTGGAGGGATAAGCACAGATACGCAGTATTTT. Translation gives CASSESGGISTDTQYF.